This T cell receptor (beta chain) was retrieved from a study of blood T cells in healthy people across ages. Drawing of peripheral blood yielded 8.5 to 10 milliliters from each donor. Then a second PCR, running roughly 6 to 12 cycles, was carried out with a sample-barcoded 5' primer and a J-beta primer mix. Each cDNA molecule carried a tag from a template-switch adaptor that contained 12 random nucleotides. A single record per CDR3 protein comes from TCRdb applying MiXCR to the 5' RACE reads. The data hold some 640,000 distinct CDR3 sequences, with about 30% observed a single time. The CDR3 is made up of 14 amino acids. Germline V gene lookup returns CDR1 DFQATT and CDR2 SNEGSKA (reference sequence). Trimming left V 3 bases short and J 2 bases short, with 14 bases between. In this sample, this clonotype turned up many times.

The sequence was collected from an elderly woman in good health. The gene calls are TRBV20-1 and TRBJ2-7; perhaps TRBD1 as D (6 bases). Sequenced sample: blood. CDR3 nucleotide sequence: TGCAGTGCTAGGGGGCAGGGGCAAGCCTACGAGCAGTACTTC. Translated: CSARGQGQAYEQYF.